Presented here are 20 T cell receptor beta chains from one specimen sequenced in a study of T cells in pancreatic ductal adenocarcinoma. The selected patients with pancreatic ductal adenocarcinoma had surgery but no neoadjuvant therapy. TCRdb's table, derived via immunoSEQ multiplex PCR, lists solely in-frame clones and lacks some. The repertoire holds over 100,000 clones, with 90% to 95% as singletons. The sample taken for sequencing was PBMCs. All receptors come from a human donor with pancreatic ductal adenocarcinoma.

The chain uses TRBV11-2 and TRBJ2-2; 8 bases map to TRBD2. Trimming removed 5 bases from V and 2 bases from J; junction bases left unmatched: 4. CDR3 length equals 15 residues. Looked up from germline, CDR1 is SGHAT and CDR2 is FQNNGV. CDR3 coding DNA: TGTGCCAGCAGCATCCGGGAGGGAAACACCGGGGAGCTGTTTTTT. It is translated as CASSIREGNTGELFF. Complete variable domain (other parts from reference TRBV11-2 and TRBJ2-2): EAGVAQSPRYKIIEKRQSVAFWCNPISGHATLYWYQQILGQGPKLLIQFQNNGVVDDSQLPKDRFSAERLKGVDSTLKIQPAKLEDSAVYLCASSIREGNTGELFFGEGSRLTVL.

This rearrangement joins TRBV4-3 to TRBJ1-1; D unclear. This CDR3 is built from 14 residues. Germline loops: CDR1 LGHNA, CDR2 YSLEER. Trimming pared 0 bases from V and 0 bases from J, leaving 5 bases between. DNA for the CDR3: TGCGCCAGCAGCCAAGAATTCGTGAACACTGAAGCTTTCTTT. Translated, it gives CASSQEFVNTEAFF.

The V gene is TRBV10-3, the J gene TRBJ1-5; D is possibly TRBD1 (5 bases). This CDR3 spans 14 amino acids. Germline V gives CDR1 ENHRY, CDR2 SYGVKD. Trimming removed 2 bases from V and 6 bases from J, with 11 bases in between. CDR3 protein: CAISETGDGQPQHF. The CDR3 region has the DNA TGTGCCATCAGTGAGACAGGAGACGGTCAGCCCCAGCATTTT.

This clone showed up just once. The V call is TRBV6-5, the J call TRBJ2-7, with D uncertain. Germline V gene data show CDR1 as MNHEY and CDR2 as SVGAGI. V gave up 4 bases and J gave up 2 bases, with 15 bases separating them. CDR3 size: 15 residues. The chain's CDR3 is CASSSLRSAAYEQYF. The CDR3 coding sequence is TGTGCCAGCAGTTCCCTACGGAGCGCTGCCTACGAGCAGTACTTC.

This clone has just one count. This sequence joins TRBV7-9 and TRBJ2-3, with TRBD1 matching over 7 bases. Germline-derived CDR1 and CDR2 are SEHNR and FQNEAQ (reference sequence). This CDR3 contains 16 residues. After removal of 8 bases from V and 3 bases from J, the junction contained 14 bases not matched to a gene. DNA for the CDR3: TGTGCCAGCGGTTGGGGACCGGGACAGTTAACAGATACGCAGTATTTT. Translation: CASGWGPGQLTDTQYF.

The genes are TRBV19 and TRBJ1-3, with TRBD1 matching 7 bases. From germline, CDR1 is LNHDA and CDR2 SQIVND (reference sequence). The CDR3 loop spans 17 amino acids. Unmatched junction bases numbered 15, after V lost 10 bases and J lost 0 bases. CDR3 in DNA: TGTGCCACCCGAACCGGGGACAGTAGTTTCTCTGGAAACACCATATATTTT. It encodes CATRTGDSSFSGNTIYF. The variable domain in full, completed from reference TRBV19 and TRBJ1-3, reads DGGITQSPKYLFRKEGQNVTLSCEQNLNHDAMYWYRQDPGQGLRLIYYSQIVNDFQKGDIAEGYSVSREKKESFPLTVTSAQKNPTAFYLCATRTGDSSFSGNTIYFGEGSWLTVV.

The CDR3 sequence is CASSRTGGEGYGYTF. The DNA for the CDR3 is TGTGCCAGCTCACGGACAGGGGGCGAAGGCTATGGCTACACCTTC. V gene TRBV18 combines with J gene TRBJ1-2; 11 positions agree with TRBD1. V shed 4 bases and J 4 bases; nucleotides not matched to a gene: 5. From germline, CDR1 is KGHSH and CDR2 LQKENI. The CDR3 has 15 residues. The variable domain in full, completed from reference TRBV18 and TRBJ1-2, reads NAGVMQNPRHLVRRRGQEARLRCSPMKGHSHVYWYRQLPEEGLKFMVYLQKENIIDESGMPKERFSAEFPKEGPSILRIQQVVRGDSAAYFCASSRTGGEGYGYTFGSGTRLTVV.

The rearrangement links TRBV30 to TRBJ1-5; D is perhaps TRBD1 (5 bases). The CDR3 spans 13 residues. The germline CDR1 and CDR2 sequences are GTSNPN and SVGIG (reference sequence). V lost 4 bases and J 1 base, leaving 8 bases between the germline ends. CDR3 coding DNA: TGTGCCTGGAACGGGGGGAGCAATCAGCCCCAGCATTTT. Amino acids: CAWNGGSNQPQHF.

The CDR3 reads CASSYSAGNSGNTIYF. CDR3 DNA sequence: TGTGCCAGCAGTTACTCGGCCGGGAACTCTGGAAACACCATATATTTT. J is TRBJ1-3 and V is TRBV6-5; D not resolved. This CDR3 spans 16 amino acids. Trimming cost V 0 bases and J 0 bases, with 9 bases left between them. Looked up from germline, CDR1 is MNHEY and CDR2 is SVGAGI.

The V call is TRBV5-1, the J call TRBJ1-1; D might be TRBD1 (6 bases). The V gene lost 0 bases and the J gene lost 2 bases, with 11 bases spanning the gap. Germline assignment: CDR1 SGHRS and CDR2 YFSETQ. The CDR3 has 15 residues. CDR3 sequence reads: CASSLAGGLNTEAFF. The CDR3 region has the DNA TGCGCCAGCAGCTTGGCGGGGGGCCTAAACACTGAAGCTTTCTTT.

This sequence joins TRBV6-6 and TRBJ2-5; D might be TRBD1 (7 bases). The CDR3 totals 14 residues. V was clipped by 8 bases and J by 1 base, with 14 bases between them. CDR1 and CDR2 (germline): MNHNY, SVGAGI (reference sequence). The CDR3 bases are TGTGCCAGCTCGGAGGGGGCCTCCCAAGAGACCCAGTACTTC. Encoded protein: CASSEGASQETQYF.

V and J are TRBV29-1 and TRBJ1-5, with TRBD1 matching 7 bases. After removal of 4 bases from V and 3 bases from J, the junction contained 9 bases not matched to a gene. The CDR3 is made up of 15 amino acids. CDR1 SQVTM and CDR2 ANQGSEA come from the germline V gene. The DNA of the CDR3 is TGCAGCGTTGGGCCGGAGACAGGGCACAATCAGCCCCAGCATTTT. Translation gives CSVGPETGHNQPQHF.

The V and J genes are TRBV4-1 and TRBJ2-7; unclear D gene. The CDR3 covers 15 residues. Trimming took off 0 bases at V and 3 bases at J, with 12 bases between the two ends. Germline V lookup: CDR1 MGHRA, CDR2 YSYEKL. The CDR3 protein is CASSQDSLTHYEQYF. The CDR3 nucleotides are TGCGCCAGCAGCCAAGATTCTCTAACCCACTACGAGCAGTACTTC.

This chain links TRBV27 with TRBJ2-2, with D tentatively TRBD1 (6 bases). The CDR3 contains 17 residues. The V and J ends lost 8 bases and 5 bases respectively, with 24 bases between them. CDR1 and CDR2 from the germline V gene are MNHEY and SMNVEV (reference sequence). CDR3: CASRHSGRGSFTGELFF. CDR3 coding DNA: TGTGCCAGCCGCCACTCGGGCAGGGGTTCTTTTACCGGGGAGCTGTTTTTT.

The V call is TRBV10-3, the J call TRBJ2-5, with D maybe TRBD1 (6 bases). V lost 3 bases to trimming and J lost 2 bases, with 10 bases between them. Germline V gives CDR1 ENHRY, CDR2 SYGVKD. The CDR3 contains 14 residues. The CDR3 DNA reads as TGTGCCATCAGTGAAGGGGGTTCTCAAGAGACCCAGTACTTC. It translates to CAISEGGSQETQYF.

J is TRBJ2-5 and V is TRBV29-1; the match to TRBD2 covers 13 bases. This CDR3 is built from 14 residues. From germline, CDR1 is SQVTM and CDR2 ANQGSEA. Unmatched junction bases numbered 5, after V lost 6 bases and J lost 4 bases. The CDR3 DNA reads as TGCAGCGTCGGGACTAGCGGGATGGCAGAGACCCAGTACTTC. Translated, it gives CSVGTSGMAETQYF.

The chain uses TRBV5-1 and TRBJ1-1; no definite D call. V was pared by 0 bases and J by 11 bases, with 17 bases between. The CDR3 has 14 amino acids. Looked up from germline, CDR1 is SGHRS and CDR2 is YFSETQ. The CDR3 DNA reads TGCGCCAGCAGCTTGGCCCAGGCTAACGACGACGCTTTCTTT. Its translation: CASSLAQANDDAFF.

J is TRBJ1-1 and V is TRBV20-1, with D perhaps TRBD1 (6 bases). This CDR3 has 11 amino acids. Per the germline V gene, CDR1 is DFQATT and CDR2 is SNEGSKA (reference sequence). The V end was cut by 4 bases, the J end by 7 bases, with 10 bases between. The CDR3 DNA reads as TGCAGTGCTAACGGACAGATTGAAGCTTTCTTT. Translating it yields CSANGQIEAFF.

The J gene is TRBJ2-1, the V gene TRBV5-1, with 7 nucleotides matching TRBD2. Trimming took 4 bases from V and 6 from J; bases not matched to a gene: 10. Germline CDR1 reads SGHRS; CDR2 reads YFSETQ. This CDR3 spans 15 amino acids. In nucleotides, the CDR3 is TGCGCCAGCAGCCCTGAGGGGCCTAGCGGCAATGAGCAGTTCTTC. Translated: CASSPEGPSGNEQFF.

This chain uses TRBV27 with TRBJ2-7; 13 nucleotides match TRBD2. Germline lookup yields CDR1 MNHEY and CDR2 SMNVEV (reference sequence). This CDR3 spans 18 amino acids. V lost 6 bases and J lost 2; bases outside the gene matches: 13. The chain's CDR3 is CASSPRRRGTSGTYEQYF. CDR3 bases: TGTGCCAGCAGCCCGCGACGGAGGGGGACTAGCGGGACCTACGAGCAGTACTTC.